The text below deals with one T cell receptor beta chain. Its antigen is undetermined. This sample is part of a study of shared clonotypes between healthy human individuals. Study-level points and caveats: In the sorted subsets, rarefaction showed sequencing was incomplete despite large depth.

Repertoires were generated with immunoSEQ multiplex PCR, while TCRdb's copy carries only in-frame clones and drops some. The sample lists nearly 2 million clones; around 96% were seen once. CD45RO negativity and positive selection for CCR7 defined naive CD8 cells, a population that excluded terminally differentiated effector memory CD45RA+ cells. This CDR3 has 19 residues. The germline CDR1 and CDR2 sequences are SGHRS and YFSETQ. Trimming stripped 0 bases from V and 0 bases from J, with 16 bases between. This sequence joins TRBV5-1 and TRBJ2-6, with D perhaps TRBD1 (6 bases). The origin of this receptor is a man between 18 and 29 years old in good health. Sequenced material: naive CD8+ T cells sorted from blood. The CDR3 DNA is TGCGCCAGCAGCTTGGCCCGGGACACATACTCCTCTGGGGCCAACGTCCTGACTTTC. It translates to CASSLARDTYSSGANVLTF.